This T cell receptor beta chain was documented in a study of early T cells in non-severe SARS-CoV-2 infection. Looking at the study overall: With bulk RNA from unsorted whole blood as input, sequencing yielded unpaired chains. Study-wide results and limits: VDJdb matching favored anti-spike CD8 responses, missing private and CD4 specificities.

The germline V gene encodes CDR1 KGHDR and CDR2 SFDVKD. Trimming pared 5 bases from V and 8 bases from J, leaving 15 bases between. The CDR3 spans 14 residues. This clonotype came up many times. The antigen is unknown. Molecules of cDNA were individually given unique molecular identifiers that were attached to them. TCRdb re-called the 5' RACE reads with MiXCR, one entry per CDR3 protein. The sample contains about 38,000 distinct CDR3 sequences, under 7% of which appear only once. The TCR was taken from an adult who was a healthcare worker with PCR-confirmed SARS-CoV-2 infection or an uninfected control (not recorded which). J is TRBJ2-1 and V is TRBV24-1; D uncertain. This specimen consisted of whole blood, obtained at baseline. CDR3 in DNA: TGTGCCACCAGTGCCGACCGGACCGGCGATGAGCAGTTCTTC. Protein: CATSADRTGDEQFF.